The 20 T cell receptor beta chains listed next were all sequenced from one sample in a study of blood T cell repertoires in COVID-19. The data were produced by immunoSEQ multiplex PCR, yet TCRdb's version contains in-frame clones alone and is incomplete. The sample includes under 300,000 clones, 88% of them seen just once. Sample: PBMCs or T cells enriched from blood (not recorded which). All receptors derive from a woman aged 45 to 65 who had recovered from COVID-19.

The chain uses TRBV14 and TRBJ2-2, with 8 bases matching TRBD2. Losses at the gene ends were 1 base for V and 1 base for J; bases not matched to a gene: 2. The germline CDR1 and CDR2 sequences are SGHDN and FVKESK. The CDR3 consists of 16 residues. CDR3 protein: CASSQVTSGNTGELFF. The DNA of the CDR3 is TGTGCCAGCAGCCAAGTTACTAGCGGGAACACCGGGGAGCTGTTTTTT. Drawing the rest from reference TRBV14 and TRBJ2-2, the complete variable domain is EAGVTQFPSHSVIEKGQTVTLRCDPISGHDNLYWYRRVMGKEIKFLLHFVKESKQDESGMPNNRFLAERTGGTYSTLKVQPAELEDSGVYFCASSQVTSGNTGELFFGEGSRLTVL.

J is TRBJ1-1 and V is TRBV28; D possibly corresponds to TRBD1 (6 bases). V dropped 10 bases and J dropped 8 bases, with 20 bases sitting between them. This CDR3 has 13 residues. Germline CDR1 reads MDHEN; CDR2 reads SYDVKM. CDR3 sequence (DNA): TGTGCCACCCCAGACTTCAAAACAGGGGAAGCTTTCTTT. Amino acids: CATPDFKTGEAFF.

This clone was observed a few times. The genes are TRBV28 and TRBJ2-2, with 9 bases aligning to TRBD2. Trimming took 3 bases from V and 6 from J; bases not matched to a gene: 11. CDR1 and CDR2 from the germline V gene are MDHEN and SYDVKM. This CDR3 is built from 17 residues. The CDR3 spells CASSLLRLAGRAGELFF. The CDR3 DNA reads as TGTGCCAGCAGTTTGTTGCGGCTAGCGGGAAGGGCCGGGGAGCTGTTTTTT. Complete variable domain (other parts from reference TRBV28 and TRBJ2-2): DVKVTQSSRYLVKRTGEKVFLECVQDMDHENMFWYRQDPGLGLRLIYFSYDVKMKEKGDIPEGYSVSREKKERFSLILESASTNQTSMYLCASSLLRLAGRAGELFFGEGSRLTVL.

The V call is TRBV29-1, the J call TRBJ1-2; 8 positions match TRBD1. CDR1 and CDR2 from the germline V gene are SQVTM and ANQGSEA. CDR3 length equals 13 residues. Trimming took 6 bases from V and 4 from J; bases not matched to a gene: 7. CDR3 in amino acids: CSVGGGQGYGYTF. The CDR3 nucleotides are TGCAGCGTGGGGGGAGGACAGGGCTATGGCTACACCTTC. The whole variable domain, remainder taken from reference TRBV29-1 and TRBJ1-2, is SAVISQKPSRDICQRGTSLTIQCQVDSQVTMMFWYRQQPGQSLTLIATANQGSEATYESGFVIDKFPISRPNLTFSTLTVSNMSPEDSSIYLCSVGGGQGYGYTFGSGTRLTVV.

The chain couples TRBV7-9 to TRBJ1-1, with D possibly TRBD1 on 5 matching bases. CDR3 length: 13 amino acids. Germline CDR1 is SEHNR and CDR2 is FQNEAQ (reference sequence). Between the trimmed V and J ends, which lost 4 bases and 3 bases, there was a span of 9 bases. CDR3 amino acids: CASSWEGYTEAFF. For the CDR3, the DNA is TGTGCCAGCAGCTGGGAGGGGTACACTGAAGCTTTCTTT.

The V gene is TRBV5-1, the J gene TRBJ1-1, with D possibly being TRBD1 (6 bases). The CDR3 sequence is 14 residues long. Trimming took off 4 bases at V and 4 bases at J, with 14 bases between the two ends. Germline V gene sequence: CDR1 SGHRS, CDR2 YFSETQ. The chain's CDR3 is CASSPSGVSTEAFF. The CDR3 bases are TGCGCCAGCAGCCCATCAGGGGTAAGCACTGAAGCTTTCTTT.

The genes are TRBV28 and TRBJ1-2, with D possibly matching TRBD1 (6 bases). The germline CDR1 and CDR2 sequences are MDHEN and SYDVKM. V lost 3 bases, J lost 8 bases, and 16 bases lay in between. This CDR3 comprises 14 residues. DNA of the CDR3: TGTGCCAGCAGTTTGGTTTCAGGGGATGAAGGCTACACCTTC. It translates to CASSLVSGDEGYTF.

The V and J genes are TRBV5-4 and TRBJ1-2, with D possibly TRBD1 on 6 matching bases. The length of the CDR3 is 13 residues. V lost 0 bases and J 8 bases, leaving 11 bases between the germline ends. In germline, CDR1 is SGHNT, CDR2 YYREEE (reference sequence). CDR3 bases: TGTGCCAGCAGCTTGGACAGGGCGAGGGGCTACACCTTC. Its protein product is CASSLDRARGYTF.

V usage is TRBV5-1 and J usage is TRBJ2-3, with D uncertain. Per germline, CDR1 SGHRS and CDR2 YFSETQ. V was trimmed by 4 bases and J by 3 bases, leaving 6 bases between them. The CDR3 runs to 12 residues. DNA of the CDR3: TGCGCCAGCAGCCCCAATACAGATACGCAGTATTTT. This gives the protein CASSPNTDTQYF.

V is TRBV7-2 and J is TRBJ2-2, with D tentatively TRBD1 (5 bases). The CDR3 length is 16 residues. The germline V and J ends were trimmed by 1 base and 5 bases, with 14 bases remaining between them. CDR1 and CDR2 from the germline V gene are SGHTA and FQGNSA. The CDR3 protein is CASSLGGGAETGELFF. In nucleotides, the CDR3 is TGTGCCAGCAGCTTAGGGGGCGGAGCAGAAACCGGGGAGCTGTTTTTT.

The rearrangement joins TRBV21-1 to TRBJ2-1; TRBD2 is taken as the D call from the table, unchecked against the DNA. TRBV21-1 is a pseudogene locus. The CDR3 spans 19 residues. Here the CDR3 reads CASSAGGKVGDIPYNEQFF. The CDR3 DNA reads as TGTGCCAGCAGCGCCGGAGGAAAGGTCGGGGATATCCCCTACAATGAGCAGTTCTTC.

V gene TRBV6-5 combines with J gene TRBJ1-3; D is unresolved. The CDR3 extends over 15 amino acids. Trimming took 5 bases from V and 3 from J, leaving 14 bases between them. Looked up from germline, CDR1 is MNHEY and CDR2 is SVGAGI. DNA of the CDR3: TGTGCCAGCAGTCCCCGGGGAGGGAGTGGAAACACCATATATTTT. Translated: CASSPRGGSGNTIYF.

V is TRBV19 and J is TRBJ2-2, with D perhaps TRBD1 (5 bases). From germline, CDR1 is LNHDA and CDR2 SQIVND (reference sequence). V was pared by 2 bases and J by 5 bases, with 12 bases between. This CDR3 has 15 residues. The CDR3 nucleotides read TGTGCCAGTAGTATAATGGGTAGGGGAACCGGGGAGCTGTTTTTT. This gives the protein CASSIMGRGTGELFF.

The CDR3 nucleotides read TGTGCCAGTAGGAGGGGGGGGGTCGCTGAAGCTTTCTTT. Protein: CASRRGGVAEAFF. The chain links TRBV19 to TRBJ1-1; D perhaps matches TRBD1 (6 bases). CDR1 LNHDA and CDR2 SQIVND come from the germline V gene (reference sequence). The CDR3 length is 13 residues. V shed 6 bases and J shed 6 bases, with 14 bases lying between them. Looking up the rest from reference TRBV19 and TRBJ1-1 gives the full variable domain: DGGITQSPKYLFRKEGQNVTLSCEQNLNHDAMYWYRQDPGQGLRLIYYSQIVNDFQKGDIAEGYSVSREKKESFPLTVTSAQKNPTAFYLCASRRGGVAEAFFGQGTRLTVV.

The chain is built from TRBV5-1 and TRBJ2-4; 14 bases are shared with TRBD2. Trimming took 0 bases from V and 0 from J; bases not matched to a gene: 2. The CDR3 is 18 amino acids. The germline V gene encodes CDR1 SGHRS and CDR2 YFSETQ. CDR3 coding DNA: TGCGCCAGCAGCTTGGCCGGGACTAGCGGGAGAGCCAAAAACATTCAGTACTTC. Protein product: CASSLAGTSGRAKNIQYF.

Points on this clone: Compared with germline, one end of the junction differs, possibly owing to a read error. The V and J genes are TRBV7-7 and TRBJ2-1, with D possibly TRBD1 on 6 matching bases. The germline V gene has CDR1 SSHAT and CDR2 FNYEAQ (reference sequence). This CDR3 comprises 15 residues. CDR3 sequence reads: CASSLDVPGVDEQFF. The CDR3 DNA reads TGTGCTAGCAGCTTAGACGTCCCAGGGGTGGATGAGCAGTTCTTC.

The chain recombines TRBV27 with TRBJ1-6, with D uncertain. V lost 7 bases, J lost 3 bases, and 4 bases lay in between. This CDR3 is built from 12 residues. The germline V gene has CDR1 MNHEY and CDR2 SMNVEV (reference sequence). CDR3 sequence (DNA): TGTGCCAGCACCAGCTATAATTCACCCCTCCACTTT. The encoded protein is CASTSYNSPLHF.

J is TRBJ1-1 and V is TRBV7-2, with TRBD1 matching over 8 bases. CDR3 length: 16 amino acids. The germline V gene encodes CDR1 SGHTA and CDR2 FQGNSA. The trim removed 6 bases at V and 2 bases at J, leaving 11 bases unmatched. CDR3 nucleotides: TGTGCCAGCAGACCCCACGCCGGACAGGGCAACACTGAAGCTTTCTTT. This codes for CASRPHAGQGNTEAFF.

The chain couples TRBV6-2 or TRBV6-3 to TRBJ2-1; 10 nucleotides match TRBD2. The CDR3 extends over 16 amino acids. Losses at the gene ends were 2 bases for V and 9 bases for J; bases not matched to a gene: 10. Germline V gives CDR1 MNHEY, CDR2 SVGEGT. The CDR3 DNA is TGTGCCAGCAGTTACAGCAGTAGGCTAGCGGGAGTTGAGCAGTTCTTC. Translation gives CASSYSSRLAGVEQFF.

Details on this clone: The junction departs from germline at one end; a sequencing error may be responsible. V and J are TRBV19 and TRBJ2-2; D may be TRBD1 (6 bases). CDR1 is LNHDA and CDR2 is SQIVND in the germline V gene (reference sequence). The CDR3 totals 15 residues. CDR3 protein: CASSLDRLNTGELFF. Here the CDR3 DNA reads TGTGCCAGTAGTTTAGACAGGTTGAACACCGGGGAGCTGTTTTTT.